This is a list of T cell receptor beta chains from one sample in a study of T cell repertoires in cytomegalovirus infection. TCRdb reanalysed the reads using MiXCR and keeps one entry per CDR3 protein. The sample lists 310,000 or so distinct CDR3 sequences; roughly 17% were seen once. Sample: PBMCs. All receptors derive from a human donor in good health (CMV status not recorded). Some clones in this sample may be carry-over from other donors' samples. CDR3s include the opening cysteine and the closing phenylalanine or tryptophan. D genes are given only for firm matches. Only some rows state a clone size, as once, few, many or a class for expanded clones.

TRBV12-3/TRBV12-4	-	TRBJ2-1	-	CASSPTGSRTTYNEQFF	TGTGCCAGCTCCCCAACGGGGTCTCGGACTACCTACAATGAGCAGTTCTTC
TRBV7-2	many	TRBJ2-5	-	CASSFLNTQYF	TGTGCCAGCAGCTTTTTGAACACCCAGTACTTC
TRBV2	-	TRBJ2-3	-	CASIESTITDTQYF	TGTGCCAGCATTGAGTCTACCATCACAGATACGCAGTATTTT
TRBV11-1	-	TRBJ2-5	TRBD2	CASSPTSGIREETQYF	TGTGCCAGCAGCCCGACTAGCGGCATCAGAGAAGAGACCCAGTACTTC
TRBV3-1	-	TRBJ1-5	-	CASSQGSIPSNQPQHF	TGTGCCAGCAGCCAGGGATCCATCCCTAGCAATCAGCCCCAGCATTTT
TRBV24-1	few	TRBJ2-1	-	CATSEADYYEQFF	TGTGCCACCAGTGAGGCGGACTATTATGAGCAGTTCTTC
TRBV12-3/TRBV12-4	-	TRBJ1-1	-	CASSLIPGQFEAFF	TGTGCCAGCAGTTTAATCCCCGGACAGTTTGAAGCTTTCTTT
TRBV14	-	TRBJ2-7	-	CASSHLTPYEQYF	TGTGCCAGCAGCCATCTGACCCCTTACGAGCAGTACTTC
TRBV20-1	-	TRBJ1-1	-	CSAWDRVNTEAFF	TGCAGTGCATGGGACCGCGTGAACACTGAAGCTTTCTTT
TRBV6-2/TRBV6-3	many	TRBJ2-7	-	CASSPIPGTSLDFSDEQYF	TGTGCCAGCAGCCCTATACCCGGGACATCCCTCGACTTCAGCGACGAGCAGTACTTC
TRBV20-1	-	TRBJ2-5	-	CSARDPGSVRYF	TGCAGTGCTAGAGATCCAGGGTCAGTGAGGTACTTC
TRBV28	-	TRBJ1-5	TRBD1	CASSSPGQGFIGNQPQHF	TGTGCCAGCAGCTCACCGGGACAGGGGTTTATAGGCAATCAGCCCCAGCATTTT
TRBV4-1	few	TRBJ2-1	TRBD2	CASSQSGGGYNEQFF	TGCGCCAGCAGCCAGAGCGGGGGGGGATACAATGAGCAGTTCTTC
TRBV7-5	many	TRBJ1-6	-	CISVPEAFNSDREFSPLHF	-
TRBV24-1	many	TRBJ2-3	-	CATSDSAGAPLDTQYF	TGTGCCACCAGTGATTCGGCAGGGGCCCCACTGGATACGCAGTATTTT
TRBV28	many	TRBJ2-3	-	CASSPDQRRGGTDTQYF	TGTGCCAGCAGTCCCGACCAGCGCAGGGGTGGAACAGATACGCAGTATTTT
TRBV5-1	-	TRBJ2-1	TRBD2	CASSLAGRDHNEQFF	TGCGCCAGCAGCTTGGCCGGGAGGGACCACAATGAGCAGTTCTTC
TRBV20-1	few	TRBJ2-6	-	CSASRTVSFDVLTF	TGCAGTGCTAGTCGGACTGTTTCATTTGACGTCCTGACTTTC
TRBV7-8	-	TRBJ2-5	TRBD2	CASSLVTSGGAGKETQYF	TGTGCCAGCAGCTTAGTGACTAGCGGGGGGGCCGGGAAGGAGACCCAGTACTTC
TRBV12-3/TRBV12-4	many	TRBJ2-3	-	CASSFADTQYF	TGTGCCAGCAGCTTTGCAGATACGCAGTATTTT
TRBV7-8	-	TRBJ2-1	-	CASSPGGWGRFF	TGTGCCAGCAGCCCGGGTGGATGGGGGAGGTTCTTC
TRBV7-6	many	TRBJ2-5	TRBD2	CASSSTTSAGRETQYF	TGTGCCAGCAGCTCAACTACTAGCGCGGGTAGAGAGACCCAGTACTTC
TRBV12-3/TRBV12-4	-	TRBJ2-1	-	CASSSPGALNEQFF	TGTGCCAGCAGCTCACCGGGGGCCCTCAATGAGCAGTTCTTC
TRBV4-1	-	TRBJ1-2	TRBD1	CASSHPGGGYGYTF	TGCGCCAGCAGCCACCCAGGGGGCGGGTATGGCTACACCTTC
TRBV19	-	TRBJ1-4	-	CASNKGATNEKLFF	TGTGCCAGTAACAAGGGGGCAACTAATGAAAAACTGTTTTTT
TRBV4-2	-	TRBJ2-3	TRBD2	CASSQVGGVRDTQYF	TGTGCCAGCAGCCAGGTGGGGGGGGTGAGAGATACGCAGTATTTT
TRBV28	-	TRBJ1-1	-	CASMKTLNTEAFF	TGTGCCAGCATGAAGACCTTGAACACTGAAGCTTTCTTT
TRBV7-8	many	TRBJ2-2	-	CASSLAAVDGELFF	TGTGCCAGCAGCTTAGCTGCGGTAGACGGGGAGCTGTTTTTT
TRBV20-1	-	TRBJ2-5	TRBD2	CSAAFNTGGQETQYF	TGCAGTGCCGCCTTTAATACGGGGGGACAAGAGACCCAGTACTTC
TRBV12-3/TRBV12-4	many	TRBJ2-7	-	CASSLELTYEQYF	TGTGCCAGCAGTCTGGAACTGACCTACGAGCAGTACTTC
TRBV12-3/TRBV12-4	many	TRBJ1-1	-	CASSLMGIGTEAFF	TGTGCCAGCAGTTTAATGGGCATCGGCACTGAAGCTTTCTTT
TRBV28	few	TRBJ1-1	-	CASSSYGSLFWADTEAFF	TGTGCCAGCAGTTCCTATGGGTCCCTCTTTTGGGCCGACACTGAAGCTTTCTTT
TRBV6-6	-	TRBJ1-2	-	CASRRRTVYGYTF	TGTGCCAGCAGGAGACGGACAGTCTATGGCTACACCTTC
TRBV2	few	TRBJ2-1	-	CASIRIVYNEQFF	TGTGCCAGCATACGGATAGTTTACAATGAGCAGTTCTTC
TRBV20-1	-	TRBJ1-1	-	CSARDRSLNTEAFF	TGCAGTGCTAGAGACCGTAGTCTGAACACTGAAGCTTTCTTT
TRBV19	-	TRBJ1-4	-	CASSRQLNEKLFF	TGTGCCAGTTCGAGACAGTTAAATGAAAAACTGTTTTTT
TRBV20-1	-	TRBJ2-1	-	CSADRELRRRFF	TGCAGTGCCGATAGGGAGCTAAGGCGGCGGTTCTTC
TRBV7-2	many	TRBJ2-1	-	CASSFNNEQFF	TGTGCCAGCAGCTTTAACAATGAGCAGTTCTTC
TRBV11-2	few	TRBJ2-4	TRBD1	CASSLVSTGGRQNIQYF	TGTGCCAGCAGCTTAGTTTCGACAGGGGGGAGGCAAAACATTCAGTACTTC
TRBV7-6	-	TRBJ2-5	-	CASSLVCGETQYF	TGTGCCAGCAGCTTAGTATGTGGAGAGACCCAGTACTTC
TRBV7-9	-	TRBJ1-1	-	CASSRPGWGNTEAFF	TGTGCCAGCAGCCGTCCGGGGTGGGGGAACACTGAAGCTTTCTTT
TRBV4-1	few	TRBJ2-7	TRBD1	CASSLTPPGTGGYEQYF	TGCGCCAGCAGCCTAACTCCCCCCGGGACAGGGGGCTACGAGCAGTACTTC
TRBV7-2	many	TRBJ1-1	-	CASSLAGLQTMVTEAFF	TGTGCCAGCAGTTTGGCGGGTCTGCAGACCATGGTCACTGAAGCTTTCTTT
TRBV7-9	many	TRBJ2-3	TRBD2	CASSPATGGKSTDTQYF	TGTGCCAGCAGCCCGGCCACGGGGGGAAAAAGCACAGATACGCAGTATTTT
TRBV20-1	-	TRBJ1-2	-	CSAMNDYGYTF	TGCAGTGCTATGAATGACTATGGCTACACCTTC
TRBV4-2	-	TRBJ1-6	TRBD1	CANSQDIGQGNSPLHF	TGTGCCAACAGCCAAGATATCGGACAGGGGAATTCACCCCTCCACTTT
TRBV28	many	TRBJ2-7	-	CASSLVLSLSYEQYF	TGTGCCAGCAGTTTAGTCCTTAGCCTATCCTACGAGCAGTACTTC
TRBV7-2	many	TRBJ1-1	-	CASSLAGGNAEAFF	TGTGCCAGCAGCTTAGCAGGAGGGAATGCTGAAGCTTTCTTT